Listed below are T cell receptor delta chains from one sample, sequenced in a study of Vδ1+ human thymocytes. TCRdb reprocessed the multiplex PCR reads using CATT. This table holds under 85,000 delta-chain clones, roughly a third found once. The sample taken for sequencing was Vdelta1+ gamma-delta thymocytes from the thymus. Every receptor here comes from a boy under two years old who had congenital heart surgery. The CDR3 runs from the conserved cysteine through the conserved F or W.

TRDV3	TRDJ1	CACRTEMKLIF
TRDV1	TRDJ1	CALGEPPLIYWGIPADTDKLIF
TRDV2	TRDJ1	CAWGGGGRTRTDKLIF
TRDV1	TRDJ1	CALGDLWVPSDKLIF
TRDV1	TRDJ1	CALGELCRVKGDKLIF
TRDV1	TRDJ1	CALVSVDFLPEYWGKPGETDKLIF
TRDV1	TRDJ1	CALGEYVYWGKINPNHYTDKLIF
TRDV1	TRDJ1	CALGELPKRWRTDKLIF
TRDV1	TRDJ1	CALGEPSLGDPRGVDKLIF
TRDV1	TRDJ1	CALGELGWKPLLGMAYTDKLIF
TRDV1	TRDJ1	CALGERPTPVPPTVQCWTDKLIF
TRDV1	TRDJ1	CALGEHLPPKLDWGIPLHPYTDKLIF
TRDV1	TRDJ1	CALGEGAKGFYDKLIF
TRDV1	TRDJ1	CALGELTRNTDKLIF
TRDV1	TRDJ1	CALGGSYGLGGPTDKLIF
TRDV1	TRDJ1	CALGERFLLFTDKLIF
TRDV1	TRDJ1	CALGEPPGNTDKLIF
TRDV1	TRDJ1	CALGGLAFLPLLGDPGADKLIF
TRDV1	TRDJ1	CALGDHAPSSPTLYWGIHPYPKLIF
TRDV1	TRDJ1	CALGTRRSLQPNKLIF
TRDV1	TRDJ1	CALGDRIPADKLIF
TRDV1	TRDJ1	CALGERSPCLGDVATDKLIF
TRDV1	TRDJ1	CALGELGPSGATGGYQYTDKLIF
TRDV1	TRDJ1	CALGASRTSISLGEHKLIF
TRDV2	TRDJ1	CACAVSGDTPPDKLIF
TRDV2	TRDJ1	CACDTRTGGYVFSHDKLIF
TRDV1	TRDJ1	CALGEFTRVRLSYSGGYDKLIF
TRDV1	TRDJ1	CALGELEVPTIGPLIRDKLIF
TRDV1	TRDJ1	CALGEFAGESLYTDKLIF
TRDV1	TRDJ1	CALGELKEPPTGDWGTSSDKLIF
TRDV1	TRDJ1	CALGELQVPGSGKLIF
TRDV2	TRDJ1	CASTTSITVPSWGTPRTDKLIF
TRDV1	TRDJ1	CALNSYGWGAGGKLIF
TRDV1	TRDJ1	CALGELRPPWVGSRGDKLIF
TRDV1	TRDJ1	CALGEEPLASSVPGKLIF
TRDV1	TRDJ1	CALGAGLPTSYWGPSYTDKLIF
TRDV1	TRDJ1	CALRVARLGDKIDKLIF
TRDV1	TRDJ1	CALGELWYWGIQGERYTDKLIF
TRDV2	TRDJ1	CAWHWGPRYWYTDKLIF
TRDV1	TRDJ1	CALGAISGDTDKLIF
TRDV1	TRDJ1	CALGEGSGDTEDKLIF